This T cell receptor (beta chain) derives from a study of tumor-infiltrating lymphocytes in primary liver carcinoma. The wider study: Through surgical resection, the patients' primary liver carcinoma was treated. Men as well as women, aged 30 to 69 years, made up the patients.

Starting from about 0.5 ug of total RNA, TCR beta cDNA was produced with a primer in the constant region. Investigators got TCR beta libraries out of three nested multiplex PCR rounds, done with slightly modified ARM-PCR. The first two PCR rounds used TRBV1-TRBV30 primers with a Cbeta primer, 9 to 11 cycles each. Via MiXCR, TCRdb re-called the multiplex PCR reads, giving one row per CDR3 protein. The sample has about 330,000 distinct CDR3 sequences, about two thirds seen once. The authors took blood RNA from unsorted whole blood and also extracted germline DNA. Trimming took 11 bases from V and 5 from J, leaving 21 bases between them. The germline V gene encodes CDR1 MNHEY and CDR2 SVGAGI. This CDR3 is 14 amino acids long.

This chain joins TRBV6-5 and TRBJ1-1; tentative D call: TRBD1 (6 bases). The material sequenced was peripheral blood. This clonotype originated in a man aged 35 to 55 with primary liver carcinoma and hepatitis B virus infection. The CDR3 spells CACKVTGRETEAFF. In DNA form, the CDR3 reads TGTGCCTGCAAAGTGACAGGTAGAGAGACTGAAGCTTTCTTT.